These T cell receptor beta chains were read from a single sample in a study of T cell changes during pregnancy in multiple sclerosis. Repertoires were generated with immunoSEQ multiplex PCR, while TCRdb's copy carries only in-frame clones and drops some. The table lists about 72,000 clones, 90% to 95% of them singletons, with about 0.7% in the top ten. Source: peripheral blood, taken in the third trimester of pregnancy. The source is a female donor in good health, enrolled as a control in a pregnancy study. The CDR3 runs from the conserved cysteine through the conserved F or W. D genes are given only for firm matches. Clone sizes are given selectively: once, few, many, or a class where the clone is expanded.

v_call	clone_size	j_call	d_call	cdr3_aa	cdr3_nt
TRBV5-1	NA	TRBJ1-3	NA	CASSLGGITSGNTIYF	TGCGCCAGCAGCTTGGGAGGTATAACCTCTGGAAACACCATATATTTT
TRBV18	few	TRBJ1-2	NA	CASSPLGAPGNYGYTF	TGTGCCAGCTCACCACTAGGGGCACCCGGCAACTATGGCTACACCTTC
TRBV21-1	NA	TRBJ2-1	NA	CASSSASGRNEQFF	TGTGCCAGCAGCAGTGCTAGCGGACGTAATGAGCAGTTCTTC
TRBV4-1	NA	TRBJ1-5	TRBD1	CASSTGGPSGSNQPQHF	TGCGCCAGCTCGACAGGGGGCCCATCCGGGTCGAATCAGCCCCAGCATTTT
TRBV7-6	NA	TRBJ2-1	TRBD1	CASSLPGTGGNNEQFF	TGTGCCAGCAGCTTACCCGGGACAGGGGGTAACAATGAGCAGTTCTTC
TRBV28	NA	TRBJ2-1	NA	CASSFSGEGEQFF	TGTGCCAGCAGTTTTTCGGGGGAAGGAGAGCAGTTCTTC
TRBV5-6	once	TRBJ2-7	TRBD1	CASSPPGQGAYEQYF	TGTGCCAGCAGCCCTCCGGGACAGGGAGCCTACGAGCAGTACTTC
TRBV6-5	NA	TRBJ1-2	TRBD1	CASSLDRAGGYTF	TGTGCCAGCAGCCTGGACAGGGCTGGTGGCTACACCTTC
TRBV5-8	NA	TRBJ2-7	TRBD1	CASSLVPDRGNEQYF	TGTGCCAGCAGCTTGGTCCCAGACAGGGGTAACGAGCAGTACTTC
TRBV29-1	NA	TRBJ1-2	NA	CSVGDRVYGYTF	TGCAGCGTCGGGGATAGGGTTTATGGCTACACCTTC
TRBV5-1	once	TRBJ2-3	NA	CASSSGATGVWADTQYF	TGCGCCAGCAGCTCGGGGGCTACAGGGGTCTGGGCAGATACGCAGTATTTT
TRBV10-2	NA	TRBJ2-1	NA	CVVGYNEQFF	TGCGTTGTCGGGTACAATGAGCAGTTCTTC
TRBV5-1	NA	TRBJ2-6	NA	CASSLVGYVGANVLTF	TGCGCCAGCAGCTTGGTCGGGTACGTTGGGGCCAACGTCCTGACTTTC
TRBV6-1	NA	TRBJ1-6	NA	CASSETGSNSPLHF	TGTGCCAGCAGTGAAACAGGATCAAATTCACCCCTCCACTTT
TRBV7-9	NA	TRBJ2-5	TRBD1	CASSFSGQATGETQYF	TGTGCCAGCAGCTTCTCGGGACAGGCAACAGGGGAGACCCAGTACTTC
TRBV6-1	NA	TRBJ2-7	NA	CASRQGPVEQYF	TGTGCCAGCAGGCAGGGGCCGGTCGAGCAGTACTTC
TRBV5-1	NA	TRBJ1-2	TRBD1	CASSLGTGTYGYTF	TGCGCCAGCAGCCTCGGGACAGGGACCTATGGCTACACCTTC
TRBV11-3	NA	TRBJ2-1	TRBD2	CASSFVTSGRVEQFF	TGTGCCAGCAGCTTCGTGACTAGCGGGAGGGTTGAGCAGTTCTTC
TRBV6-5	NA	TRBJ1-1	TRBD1	CASSASPGQGLTFF	TGTGCCAGCAGCGCATCTCCGGGACAGGGATTGACTTTCTTT
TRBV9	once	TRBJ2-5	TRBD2	CASSVDGSGEETQYF	TGTGCCAGCAGCGTAGACGGTAGCGGGGAAGAGACCCAGTACTTC
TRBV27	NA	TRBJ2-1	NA	CASSFGRSYNEQFF	TGTGCCAGCAGTTTTGGGCGCTCCTACAATGAGCAGTTCTTC
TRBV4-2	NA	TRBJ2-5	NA	CASSQDGGWKTQYF	TGTGCCAGCAGCCAAGATGGGGGGTGGAAGACCCAGTACTTC
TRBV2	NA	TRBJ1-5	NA	CASKEADSNQPQHF	TGTGCCAGCAAGGAGGCAGATAGCAATCAGCCCCAGCATTTT
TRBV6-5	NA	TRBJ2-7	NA	CASSFGGDASYEQYF	TGTGCCAGCAGTTTTGGCGGGGACGCCTCCTACGAGCAGTACTTC
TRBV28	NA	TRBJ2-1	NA	CASSFLDPLYNEQFF	TGTGCCAGCAGTTTCCTAGACCCCCTATACAATGAGCAGTTCTTC
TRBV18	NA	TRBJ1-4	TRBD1	CASSSSGTGREKLFF	TGTGCCAGCTCATCATCCGGGACAGGGCGTGAAAAACTGTTTTTT
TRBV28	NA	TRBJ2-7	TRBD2	CASSSGTTSREQYF	TGTGCCAGCAGCTCCGGGACTACCTCCCGCGAGCAGTACTTC
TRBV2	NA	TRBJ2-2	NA	CASSEGGQNTGELFF	TGTGCCAGCAGTGAAGGGGGACAAAACACCGGGGAGCTGTTTTTT
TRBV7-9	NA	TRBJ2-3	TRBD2	CASSLGLAGGRDTQYF	TGTGCCAGCAGTCTTGGACTAGCGGGGGGGAGGGATACGCAGTATTTT
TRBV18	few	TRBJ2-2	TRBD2	CASCSGTSAGELFF	TGTGCCAGCTGTTCCGGGACTAGTGCCGGGGAGCTGTTTTTT
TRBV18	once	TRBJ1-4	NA	CASSSTIQTNEKLFF	TGTGCCAGCTCATCCACGATACAGACTAATGAAAAACTGTTTTTT
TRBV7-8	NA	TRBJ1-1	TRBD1	CASSFRTGAEAFF	TGTGCCAGCAGCTTCCGGACAGGGGCTGAAGCTTTCTTT
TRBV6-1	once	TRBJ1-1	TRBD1	CASIFTGGVTEAFF	TGTGCCAGCATTTTTACAGGGGGCGTCACTGAAGCTTTCTTT
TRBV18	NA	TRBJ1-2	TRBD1	CASSPPGQGANYGYTF	TGTGCCAGCTCTCCTCCTGGACAGGGAGCTAACTATGGCTACACCTTC
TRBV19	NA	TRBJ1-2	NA	CASTKTRNYGYTF	TGTGCCAGTACCAAGACAAGAAACTATGGCTACACCTTC
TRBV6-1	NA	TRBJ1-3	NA	CASSQGRRTGPGNTIYF	TGTGCCAGCAGTCAAGGAAGAAGAACAGGGCCTGGAAACACCATATATTTT
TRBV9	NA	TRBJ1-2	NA	CASSPRRGNYGYTF	TGTGCCAGCAGCCCCCGTCGGGGGAATTATGGCTACACCTTC
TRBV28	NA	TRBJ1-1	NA	CASSLGGRQNTEAFF	TGTGCCAGCAGTTTAGGTGGCAGGCAGAACACTGAAGCTTTCTTT
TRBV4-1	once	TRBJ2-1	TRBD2	CASSPGGAGGPSYNEQFF	TGCGCCAGCAGCCCAGGGGGAGCGGGGGGGCCCTCCTACAATGAGCAGTTCTTC
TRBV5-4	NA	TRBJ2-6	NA	CASSLQGSGANVLTF	TGTGCCAGCAGCCTGCAGGGCTCTGGGGCCAACGTCCTGACTTTC
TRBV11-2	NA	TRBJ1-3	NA	CASSLGGATSGNTIYF	TGTGCCAGCAGCTTGGGAGGGGCCACCTCTGGAAACACCATATATTTT
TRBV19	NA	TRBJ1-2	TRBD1	CASTEDRGLDGYTF	TGTGCCAGTACCGAGGACAGGGGGCTTGACGGCTACACCTTC
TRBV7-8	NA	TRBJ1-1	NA	CASSREFTDTEAFF	TGTGCCAGCAGCCGAGAGTTTACGGACACTGAAGCTTTCTTT
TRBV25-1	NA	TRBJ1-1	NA	CASSEFPGRAFF	TGTGCCAGCAGTGAATTTCCAGGGCGAGCTTTCTTT
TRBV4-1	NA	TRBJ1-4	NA	CASSHYWTATNEKLFF	TGCGCCAGCAGCCACTATTGGACAGCAACTAATGAAAAACTGTTTTTT
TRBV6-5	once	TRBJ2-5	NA	CASSSTVQETQYF	TGTGCCAGCAGTTCGACAGTCCAAGAGACCCAGTACTTC
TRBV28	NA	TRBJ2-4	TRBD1	CASRRQGIRVIQYF	TGTGCCAGCAGGAGACAGGGTATCAGGGTCATTCAGTACTTC
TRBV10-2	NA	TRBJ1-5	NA	CASSEIVGAQPQHF	TGCGCCAGCAGTGAGATTGTGGGGGCTCAGCCCCAGCATTTT
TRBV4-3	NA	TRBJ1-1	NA	CASSQEGTPDTEAFF	TGCGCCAGCAGCCAAGAGGGGACACCGGACACTGAAGCTTTCTTT
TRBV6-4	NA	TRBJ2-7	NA	CASSDSRAGPSYEQYF	TGTGCCAGCAGTGACTCGAGGGCAGGTCCCTCCTACGAGCAGTACTTC
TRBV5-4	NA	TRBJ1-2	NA	CASSLQGSYGYTF	TGTGCCAGCAGCTTGCAGGGTAGCTATGGCTACACCTTC
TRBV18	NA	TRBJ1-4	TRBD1	CASSTDRGHGKLFF	TGTGCCAGCTCAACCGACAGGGGGCACGGAAAACTGTTTTTT
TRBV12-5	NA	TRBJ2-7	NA	CASGLRGGHEQYF	TGTGCTAGTGGTTTAAGGGGGGGCCACGAGCAGTACTTC
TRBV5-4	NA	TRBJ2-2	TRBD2	CASSTRGGRNTGELFF	TGTGCCAGCAGCACCCGGGGGGGTCGAAACACCGGGGAGCTGTTTTTT